A selection of T cell receptor beta chains follows, all from one sample in a study of cytomegalovirus exposure and HLA in healthy donors. The assay was immunoSEQ multiplex PCR, and TCRdb's table has in-frame clones only and misses some. The sample has some 110,000 clones, 70% to 75% seen once; the top ten hold less than 3.5%. Sequencing was performed on PBMCs. These TCRs come from a female donor in good health and CMV-seronegative. The CDR3 runs from the conserved cysteine through the conserved F or W. A D gene is named only where the DNA matches it firmly. Only some rows state a clone size, as once, few, many or a class for expanded clones.

size | D | J | V | CDR3 | DNA
. | . | TRBJ1-1 | TRBV10-3 | CASGRGNTEAFF | TGTGCCTCCGGGCGGGGCAACACTGAAGCTTTCTTT
once | TRBD2 | TRBJ2-1 | TRBV2 | CASLSSGGYNEQFF | TGTGCCAGCCTCTCTAGCGGCGGCTACAATGAGCAGTTCTTC
. | . | TRBJ2-1 | TRBV15 | CATSRDRSDRSNEQFF | TGTGCCACCAGCAGAGATCGGTCGGACAGAAGCAATGAGCAGTTCTTC
. | TRBD1 | TRBJ2-7 | TRBV28 | CASSADRDDYEQYF | TGTGCCAGCAGTGCGGACAGGGACGACTACGAGCAGTACTTC
few | . | TRBJ2-7 | TRBV27 | CASRALVSYEQYF | TGTGCCAGCAGGGCCTTGGTCTCGTACGAGCAGTACTTC
. | . | TRBJ2-7 | TRBV6-6 | CASTTTLAGVYEQYF | TGTGCCAGCACCACTACTCTAGCTGGGGTCTACGAGCAGTACTTC
few | . | TRBJ2-5 | TRBV12-2 | CASRVTGTSGPRQETQYF | TGTGCAAGTCGTGTCACCGGGACTAGCGGCCCTAGGCAAGAGACCCAGTACTTC
. | TRBD2 | TRBJ2-2 | TRBV4-1 | CASSQVSGTGELFF | TGCGCCAGCAGCCAAGTTAGCGGGACGGGGGAGCTGTTTTTT
. | . | TRBJ1-5 | TRBV18 | CASSPVTVPDRPQHF | TGTGCCAGCTCACCGGTGACAGTCCCCGACCGCCCCCAGCATTTT
few | TRBD2 | TRBJ2-1 | TRBV4-1 | CASSGTSGPGVEQFF | TGCGCCAGCAGCGGGACTAGCGGTCCGGGCGTCGAGCAGTTCTTC
. | . | TRBJ1-1 | TRBV28 | CASQKRTAGNTEAFF | TGTGCCAGCCAAAAGAGGACAGCCGGGAACACTGAAGCTTTCTTT
few | . | TRBJ2-7 | TRBV4-1 | CASSQEYGRRVYEQYF | TGCGCCAGCAGCCAAGAATACGGGAGAAGGGTCTACGAGCAGTACTTC
. | TRBD2 | TRBJ2-1 | TRBV10-2 | CASTMTSGILNEQFF | TGCGCCAGCACCATGACTAGCGGGATATTAAATGAGCAGTTCTTC
. | TRBD2 | TRBJ2-7 | TRBV19 | CASSRGRGAYEQYF | TGTGCCAGTAGTCGAGGCCGGGGGGCCTACGAGCAGTACTTC
. | TRBD1 | TRBJ2-3 | TRBV5-8 | CASSTLGQGTDTQYF | TGTGCCAGCAGCACCTTAGGACAGGGTACAGATACGCAGTATTTT
. | TRBD2 | TRBJ2-1 | TRBV19 | CASSIGREVDNEQFF | TGTGCCAGTAGTATCGGGCGGGAGGTAGACAATGAGCAGTTCTTC
. | TRBD2 | TRBJ2-7 | TRBV28 | CASSFSGRGYEQYF | TGTGCCAGCAGTTTCAGCGGGAGGGGATACGAGCAGTACTTC
. | . | TRBJ1-2 | TRBV9 | CASSLAGSPNYGYTF | TGTGCCAGCAGCCTCGCCGGGAGCCCTAACTATGGCTACACCTTC